This T cell receptor beta chain stems from a study of blood T cell repertoires in COVID-19. About the research overall: The analysed material was cDNA or gDNA that came from T cells, B-cell-depleted T cells, or PBMCs.

This table comes from immunoSEQ multiplex PCR, and its TCRdb copy is limited to in-frame clones, with some not included. The sample shows about 72,000 clones, 85% to 90% of them seen only once. The germline gives CDR1 SNHLY, CDR2 FYNNEI. This CDR3 spans 13 amino acids. V dropped 4 bases and J dropped 7 bases, with 8 bases sitting between them. This TCR came from a man aged 70-80 years with active or convalescent COVID-19. The sequenced sample was peripheral blood. V is TRBV2 and J is TRBJ1-6; unclear D gene. This chain's CDR3 is CASSVGSNSPLHF. The DNA of the CDR3 is TGTGCCAGCAGTGTCGGTAGCAATTCACCCCTCCACTTT.